A selection of T cell receptor beta chains follows, all from one sample in a study of lymphopenia after photon versus proton radiotherapy. The method was immunoSEQ multiplex PCR; TCRdb's version includes in-frame clones alone and lacks a portion of them. The sample consists of tens of thousands of clones, over 70% of them appearing once. Sequencing used peripheral blood, obtained from a patient treated with photon-based radiotherapy. These TCRs come from a man over 45 with gastric cancer. Each CDR3 is given with its conserved first and last residue. The order of the fields is J gene, D gene, V gene, clone size, CDR3 protein, CDR3 DNA. D genes are given only for firm matches. Clone sizes are given selectively: once, few, many, or a class where the clone is expanded.

j_gene: TRBJ2-3; d_gene: TRBD1; v_gene: TRBV7-3; abundance: -; CDR3aa: CASSRGTDSTDTQYF; CDR3nt: TGTGCCAGCAGCAGAGGGACAGATAGCACAGATACGCAGTATTTT
j_gene: TRBJ1-2; d_gene: TRBD1; v_gene: TRBV29-1; abundance: -; CDR3aa: CSVDLFGRGGGYTF; CDR3nt: TGCAGCGTTGATTTGTTTGGCAGGGGGGGAGGCTACACCTTC
j_gene: TRBJ2-7; d_gene: -; v_gene: TRBV2; abundance: few; CDR3aa: CASRGSLLAGNYEQYF; CDR3nt: TGTGCCAGCAGGGGATCCTTACTGGCGGGAAACTACGAGCAGTACTTC
j_gene: TRBJ2-6; d_gene: -; v_gene: TRBV12-2; abundance: -; CDR3aa: CASRLVLAGGTGANVLTF; CDR3nt: TGTGCAAGTCGCTTAGTTCTAGCGGGAGGAACAGGGGCCAACGTCCTGACTTTC
j_gene: TRBJ1-4; d_gene: -; v_gene: TRBV27; abundance: once; CDR3aa: CASSLRYRVDEKLFF; CDR3nt: TGTGCCAGCAGTTTAAGATACAGGGTGGATGAAAAACTGTTTTTT
j_gene: TRBJ1-6; d_gene: -; v_gene: TRBV19; abundance: -; CDR3aa: CASSIAQGPYNSPLHF; CDR3nt: TGTGCCAGTAGTATCGCCCAGGGTCCGTATAATTCACCCCTCCACTTT
j_gene: TRBJ1-5; d_gene: -; v_gene: TRBV19; abundance: once; CDR3aa: CASSIGKNNQPQHF; CDR3nt: TGTGCCAGTAGTATAGGAAAGAACAATCAGCCCCAGCATTTT
j_gene: TRBJ1-2; d_gene: TRBD1; v_gene: TRBV5-1; abundance: -; CDR3aa: CASSLGTGDGYTF; CDR3nt: TGCGCCAGCAGCTTGGGGACAGGGGATGGCTACACCTTC
j_gene: TRBJ2-5; d_gene: -; v_gene: TRBV7-3; abundance: -; CDR3aa: CASSLRGAPVETQYF; CDR3nt: TGTGCCAGCAGCCTTCGGGGGGCCCCCGTGGAGACCCAGTACTTC
j_gene: TRBJ1-4; d_gene: TRBD1; v_gene: TRBV9; abundance: -; CDR3aa: CASSVGSTGGEKLFF; CDR3nt: TGTGCCAGCAGCGTAGGCTCGACAGGGGGTGAAAAACTGTTTTTT
j_gene: TRBJ1-4; d_gene: TRBD1; v_gene: TRBV7-9; abundance: once; CDR3aa: CASSWGTENEKLFF; CDR3nt: TGTGCCAGCAGCTGGGGGACAGAGAATGAAAAACTGTTTTTT
j_gene: TRBJ2-7; d_gene: -; v_gene: TRBV7-3; abundance: -; CDR3aa: CASSLGAGDSYEQYF; CDR3nt: TGTGCCAGCAGCTTAGGGGCAGGGGACTCCTACGAGCAGTACTTC
j_gene: TRBJ1-1; d_gene: -; v_gene: TRBV28; abundance: few; CDR3aa: CASTGGRTEAFF; CDR3nt: TGTGCCAGCACGGGGGGCCGTACTGAAGCTTTCTTT
j_gene: TRBJ1-1; d_gene: -; v_gene: TRBV7-3; abundance: -; CDR3aa: CASSLLRGAVTEAFF; CDR3nt: TGTGCCAGCAGCTTGTTGAGGGGCGCGGTCACTGAAGCTTTCTTT
j_gene: TRBJ2-5; d_gene: -; v_gene: TRBV7-2; abundance: -; CDR3aa: CASSLQRETQYF; CDR3nt: TGTGCCAGCAGCTTACAGAGGGAGACCCAGTACTTC
j_gene: TRBJ1-1; d_gene: -; v_gene: TRBV6-1; abundance: -; CDR3aa: CASSLQATYTEAFF; CDR3nt: TGTGCCAGCAGCCTACAGGCTACTTACACTGAAGCTTTCTTT
j_gene: TRBJ1-1; d_gene: -; v_gene: TRBV5-6; abundance: -; CDR3aa: CASSSGTYRVGTEAFF; CDR3nt: TGTGCCAGCAGCTCAGGGACTTACAGGGTGGGCACTGAAGCTTTCTTT
j_gene: TRBJ2-7; d_gene: TRBD1; v_gene: TRBV18; abundance: few; CDR3aa: CASRTGGIDEQYF; CDR3nt: TGTGCCAGCCGAACAGGGGGCATCGACGAGCAGTACTTC
j_gene: TRBJ2-1; d_gene: -; v_gene: TRBV29-1; abundance: -; CDR3aa: CSVDGRYNEQFF; CDR3nt: TGCAGCGTCGATGGTCGCTACAATGAGCAGTTCTTC
j_gene: TRBJ1-4; d_gene: -; v_gene: TRBV6-5; abundance: -; CDR3aa: CASSYSTASVNEKLFF; CDR3nt: TGTGCCAGCAGTTACTCAACAGCAAGCGTTAATGAAAAACTGTTTTTT
j_gene: TRBJ2-7; d_gene: TRBD1; v_gene: TRBV29-1; abundance: -; CDR3aa: CSVTGTGISYEQYF; CDR3nt: TGCAGCGTTACCGGGACAGGCATATCCTACGAGCAGTACTTC
j_gene: TRBJ2-4; d_gene: TRBD1; v_gene: TRBV7-3; abundance: once; CDR3aa: CASSPTGRGGPDGIQYF; CDR3nt: TGTGCCAGCAGCCCGACAGGGAGAGGGGGACCAGACGGCATTCAGTACTTC
j_gene: TRBJ2-2; d_gene: TRBD1; v_gene: TRBV27; abundance: -; CDR3aa: CASSPGTGLNGELFF; CDR3nt: TGTGCCAGCAGTCCCGGGACAGGGTTAAACGGGGAGCTGTTTTTT
j_gene: TRBJ2-1; d_gene: -; v_gene: TRBV5-1; abundance: -; CDR3aa: CASSLAQLNEQFF; CDR3nt: TGCGCCAGCAGCTTAGCCCAACTAAATGAGCAGTTCTTC
j_gene: TRBJ2-1; d_gene: -; v_gene: TRBV10-3; abundance: -; CDR3aa: CAIMRDNEQFF; CDR3nt: TGTGCCATCATGCGGGACAATGAGCAGTTCTTC
j_gene: TRBJ2-7; d_gene: -; v_gene: TRBV11-2; abundance: -; CDR3aa: CASSPLREGAYEQYF; CDR3nt: TGTGCCAGCAGCCCCCTCCGAGAGGGGGCCTACGAGCAGTACTTC
j_gene: TRBJ2-7; d_gene: TRBD1; v_gene: TRBV5-1; abundance: -; CDR3aa: CASSTGQGAYEQYF; CDR3nt: TGCGCCAGCAGCACCGGACAGGGGGCGTACGAGCAGTACTTC
j_gene: TRBJ1-1; d_gene: -; v_gene: TRBV10-1; abundance: few; CDR3aa: CASSYRTVMNTEAFF; CDR3nt: TGCGCCAGCAGCTACAGGACAGTAATGAACACTGAAGCTTTCTTT
j_gene: TRBJ1-2; d_gene: TRBD1; v_gene: TRBV18; abundance: few; CDR3aa: CASSPLRGRGYTF; CDR3nt: TGTGCCAGCTCACCACTCAGGGGGCGCGGCTACACCTTC
j_gene: TRBJ1-5; d_gene: -; v_gene: TRBV6-6; abundance: -; CDR3aa: CASSYIGGRQPQHF; CDR3nt: TGTGCCAGCAGTTACATCGGGGGGCGTCAGCCCCAGCATTTT
j_gene: TRBJ2-2; d_gene: TRBD1; v_gene: TRBV10-3; abundance: -; CDR3aa: CAISDHTTGGAGGELFF; CDR3nt: TGTGCCATCAGTGACCACACCACAGGGGGCGCCGGCGGGGAGCTGTTTTTT
j_gene: TRBJ2-7; d_gene: -; v_gene: TRBV7-2; abundance: -; CDR3aa: CASSAPGTLSYEQYF; CDR3nt: TGTGCCAGCAGCGCCCCCGGGACACTCTCCTACGAGCAGTACTTC
j_gene: TRBJ1-4; d_gene: -; v_gene: TRBV5-5; abundance: -; CDR3aa: CASSFRANNEKLFF; CDR3nt: TGTGCCAGCAGCTTCCGGGCCAATAATGAAAAACTGTTTTTT
j_gene: TRBJ2-7; d_gene: -; v_gene: TRBV30; abundance: -; CDR3aa: CAWSPPSYEQYF; CDR3nt: TGTGCCTGGAGCCCCCCTTCCTACGAGCAGTACTTC
j_gene: TRBJ1-5; d_gene: TRBD1; v_gene: TRBV19; abundance: -; CDR3aa: CASSWGQAYQPQHF; CDR3nt: TGTGCCAGTAGTTGGGGACAGGCTTATCAGCCCCAGCATTTT
j_gene: TRBJ2-7; d_gene: TRBD2; v_gene: TRBV30; abundance: -; CDR3aa: CAWSALAGAEQYF; CDR3nt: TGTGCCTGGAGCGCCTTAGCGGGAGCCGAGCAGTACTTC
j_gene: TRBJ2-5; d_gene: TRBD2; v_gene: TRBV2; abundance: -; CDR3aa: CASRGTSGRRETQYF; CDR3nt: TGTGCCAGCAGGGGGACTAGCGGGAGGAGGGAGACCCAGTACTTC
j_gene: TRBJ2-2; d_gene: -; v_gene: TRBV6-5; abundance: -; CDR3aa: CASSYHRAGELFF; CDR3nt: TGTGCCAGCAGTTACCACAGAGCCGGGGAGCTGTTTTTT
j_gene: TRBJ2-3; d_gene: TRBD2; v_gene: TRBV27; abundance: -; CDR3aa: CASSLSPARAGGRRGTQYF; CDR3nt: TGTGCCAGCAGTTTATCACCGGCTCGGGCGGGAGGGCGGAGGGGTACGCAGTATTTT
j_gene: TRBJ1-1; d_gene: -; v_gene: TRBV4-3; abundance: -; CDR3aa: CASSQGREMDEAFF; CDR3nt: TGCGCCAGCAGCCAAGGAAGGGAAATGGATGAAGCTTTCTTT
j_gene: TRBJ2-7; d_gene: -; v_gene: TRBV4-1; abundance: few; CDR3aa: CASSQATRPYEQYF; CDR3nt: TGCGCCAGCAGCCAGGCTACACGGCCCTACGAGCAGTACTTC
j_gene: TRBJ2-2; d_gene: -; v_gene: TRBV5-1; abundance: few; CDR3aa: CASSLGLNTGELFF; CDR3nt: TGCGCCAGCAGCTTGGGACTTAACACCGGGGAGCTGTTTTTT
j_gene: TRBJ1-2; d_gene: TRBD1; v_gene: TRBV23-1; abundance: -; CDR3aa: CASSHSRTGLPNYGYTF; CDR3nt: TGCGCCAGCAGTCACTCTAGGACAGGACTTCCTAACTATGGCTACACCTTC
j_gene: TRBJ2-3; d_gene: -; v_gene: TRBV19; abundance: -; CDR3aa: CASGRRDSNTDTQYF; CDR3nt: TGTGCCAGTGGGCGCCGGGACTCAAACACAGATACGCAGTATTTT
j_gene: TRBJ2-7; d_gene: -; v_gene: TRBV4-3; abundance: -; CDR3aa: CASSQDWGEALYEQYF; CDR3nt: TGCGCCAGCAGCCAAGATTGGGGTGAGGCACTCTACGAGCAGTACTTC
j_gene: TRBJ2-1; d_gene: TRBD2; v_gene: TRBV27; abundance: few; CDR3aa: CASSFILAGVANEQFF; CDR3nt: TGTGCCAGCAGTTTCATTCTAGCGGGAGTTGCCAATGAGCAGTTCTTC
j_gene: TRBJ1-5; d_gene: TRBD1; v_gene: TRBV7-9; abundance: -; CDR3aa: CASSRGRTGREQPQHF; CDR3nt: TGTGCCAGCAGCAGAGGGCGGACAGGCCGGGAACAGCCCCAGCATTTT
j_gene: TRBJ2-1; d_gene: -; v_gene: TRBV11-2; abundance: -; CDR3aa: CASSGSEGNSYNEQFF; CDR3nt: TGTGCCAGCAGCGGGTCTGAGGGGAATAGCTACAATGAGCAGTTCTTC
j_gene: TRBJ2-7; d_gene: -; v_gene: TRBV4-1; abundance: -; CDR3aa: CASSQDSRGGYEQYF; CDR3nt: TGCGCCAGCAGCCAAGATAGTAGGGGGGGGTACGAGCAGTACTTC
j_gene: TRBJ1-4; d_gene: -; v_gene: TRBV27; abundance: -; CDR3aa: CASSPPGIPNEKLFF; CDR3nt: TGTGCCAGCAGCCCCCCAGGGATACCTAATGAAAAACTGTTTTTT
j_gene: TRBJ1-2; d_gene: TRBD1; v_gene: TRBV27; abundance: -; CDR3aa: CASSRDRGLGYTF; CDR3nt: TGTGCCAGCAGTCGGGACAGGGGGCTTGGCTACACCTTC
j_gene: TRBJ2-3; d_gene: -; v_gene: TRBV27; abundance: -; CDR3aa: CASSLGTYSTDTQYF; CDR3nt: TGTGCCAGCAGTTTGGGAACCTATAGCACAGATACGCAGTATTTT
j_gene: TRBJ1-2; d_gene: TRBD1; v_gene: TRBV5-5; abundance: -; CDR3aa: CASSLEGQIYGYTF; CDR3nt: TGTGCCAGCAGCTTGGAGGGACAGATCTATGGCTACACCTTC
j_gene: TRBJ2-7; d_gene: -; v_gene: TRBV15; abundance: -; CDR3aa: CATSRDGRLGGLPSYEQYF; CDR3nt: TGTGCCACCAGCAGAGATGGTCGTCTGGGGGGACTTCCCTCCTACGAGCAGTACTTC
j_gene: TRBJ2-2; d_gene: -; v_gene: TRBV7-2; abundance: -; CDR3aa: CASSPGRHNTGELFF; CDR3nt: TGTGCCAGCAGCCCCGGACGCCATAACACCGGGGAGCTGTTTTTT
j_gene: TRBJ2-7; d_gene: TRBD1; v_gene: TRBV4-1; abundance: -; CDR3aa: CASSQLQSGTATYEQYF; CDR3nt: TGCGCCAGCAGCCAACTACAATCCGGGACAGCTACCTACGAGCAGTACTTC